The clone carrying this T cell receptor (beta chain) occurred a few times. No antigen is known for it. 5'RACE primed at constant segments yielded TCR alpha and TCR beta cDNA libraries bearing sample barcodes and UMIs. TCRdb re-called the 5' RACE reads with MiXCR, one entry per CDR3 protein. Altogether a few hundred thousand distinct CDR3 sequences are present, approximately 19% being singletons, with the ten largest covering roughly 21%. The sample is drawn from a study of T-cell memory formation after mild COVID-19. General study points: The SARS-CoV-2 specificity of second-wave clones reaching peak at day 37 remained unverified. CD8+ contracting clones occupied EMRA, while CD4+ ones occupied mainly CM and EM. While clones contracting from day 15 to 85 were balanced between CD4 and CD8, later expanders leaned CD4+.

Germline V gives CDR1 SGHRS, CDR2 YFSETQ. V lost 1 base and J lost 6, with 10 bases in between. This CDR3 is 14 amino acids long. This receptor was identified in a man aged 18 to 29 who had mild COVID-19 (a few samples of this study predate the infection). Cell type and time point are not known. Source material: PBMCs or a T cell subset sorted from them (not recorded which). The chain joins TRBV5-1 to TRBJ2-2, with D unresolved. DNA of the CDR3: TGCGCCAGCAGCTTGCGGGTGGCCCCCGGGGAGCTGTTTTTT. It yields the protein CASSLRVAPGELFF. The whole variable domain, remainder taken from reference TRBV5-1 and TRBJ2-2, is KAGVTQTPRYLIKTRGQQVTLSCSPISGHRSVSWYQQTPGQGLQFLFEYFSETQRNKGNFPGRFSGRQFSNSRSEMNVSTLELGDSALYLCASSLRVAPGELFFGEGSRLTVL.